What follows are 14 T cell receptor beta chains derived from one specimen sequenced in a study of T-cell memory formation after mild COVID-19. TCRdb reanalysed the 5' RACE reads using MiXCR and keeps one entry per CDR3 protein. The sample has under 450,000 distinct CDR3 sequences; less than 25% are singletons. Sample: PBMCs or a T cell subset sorted from them (not recorded which). The receptor set was obtained from an adult woman who had mild COVID-19 (a few samples of this study predate the infection). Cell type and time point are not known.

The chain joins TRBV5-4 to TRBJ2-1; TRBD1 matches 8 bases. V lost 3 bases to trimming and J lost 10 bases; unmatched junction nucleotides: 12. CDR3 length: 15 amino acids. Germline-derived CDR1 and CDR2 are SGHNT and YYREEE (reference sequence). The CDR3 DNA reads TGTGCCAGCAGCTGGTTCACAGGGGGTTCTACAGAGCAGTTCTTC. Encoded protein: CASSWFTGGSTEQFF.

The chain carries TRBV20-1 and TRBJ2-7, with TRBD1 identical over 9 bases. The CDR3 has 14 residues. Germline V gene lookup returns CDR1 DFQATT and CDR2 SNEGSKA (reference sequence). V gave up 1 base and J gave up 2 bases; unmatched junction bases: 3. The CDR3 loop is CSARGDRVPYEQYF. The CDR3 region has the DNA TGCAGTGCTAGAGGGGACAGGGTGCCCTACGAGCAGTACTTC.

The V and J genes are TRBV28 and TRBJ2-5; D gene ambiguous. The CDR3 covers 13 residues. CDR1 is MDHEN, CDR2 SYDVKM, per germline. V shed 6 bases and J shed 2 bases, with 10 bases lying between them. The CDR3 DNA sequence: TGTGCCAGCAGCCCTGACGGGCAAGAGACCCAGTACTTC. Its translation is CASSPDGQETQYF.

This clonotype was seen a handful of times. This sequence joins TRBV5-5 and TRBJ2-7, with TRBD2 as a possible D gene (6 bases). The V and J ends lost 4 bases and 6 bases respectively, with 20 bases between them. In germline, CDR1 is SGHKS, CDR2 YYEKEE (reference sequence). This CDR3 is built from 15 residues. CDR3: CASSTDALGLVEQYF. The CDR3 DNA is TGTGCCAGCAGCACGGATGCCCTGGGACTTGTCGAGCAGTACTTC.

In this sample, this clonotype turned up a few times. The rearrangement links TRBV6-5 to TRBJ1-2; 9 positions agree with TRBD1. Germline CDR1 reads MNHEY; CDR2 reads SVGAGI. V lost 4 bases, J lost 8 bases, and 5 bases stayed unmatched. CDR3 size: 13 residues. The CDR3 loop reads CASSFRDRDGYTF. As DNA, the CDR3 is TGTGCCAGCAGTTTCCGGGACAGGGACGGCTACACCTTC.

The chain carries TRBV15 and TRBJ2-7; weak D call: TRBD2 (6 bases). Germline-derived CDR1 and CDR2 are LNHNV and YYDKDF (reference sequence). Trimming stripped 9 bases from V and 3 bases from J, with 18 bases between. The CDR3 consists of 14 residues. CDR3: CATEEGKEGYEQYF. The CDR3 DNA is TGTGCCACGGAGGAAGGCAAGGAGGGCTACGAGCAGTACTTC.

This chain connects TRBV6-1 to TRBJ2-5; D is perhaps TRBD2 (5 bases). Germline V gene sequence: CDR1 MNHNS, CDR2 SASEGT. This CDR3 has 12 amino acids. V dropped 7 bases and J dropped 2 bases, with 8 bases sitting between them. CDR3 sequence reads: CASTGYQETQYF. CDR3 sequence (DNA): TGTGCCAGCACGGGGTATCAAGAGACCCAGTACTTC.

The rearrangement joins TRBV7-9 to TRBJ1-2; D perhaps matches TRBD1 (6 bases). Germline V lookup: CDR1 SEHNR, CDR2 FQNEAQ (reference sequence). The CDR3 is 15 amino acids. With 4 bases removed from V and 1 base from J, the gap between germline ends came to 13 bases. CDR3 in DNA: TGTGCCAGCAGCTCGGTCGGCAGGGGTAACTATGGCTACACCTTC. Protein: CASSSVGRGNYGYTF.

This clonotype was seen a handful of times. The V and J genes are TRBV5-6 and TRBJ1-6, with D maybe TRBD1 (6 bases). The CDR3 sequence is 14 residues long. Between the trimmed V and J ends, which lost 3 bases and 7 bases, there was a span of 11 bases. Germline CDR1 and CDR2: SGHDT and YYEEEE. The CDR3 DNA reads TGTGCCAGCAGCTGGAGGGGGGCGAATTCACCCCTCCACTTT. Its protein is CASSWRGANSPLHF. The complete variable domain, with remaining parts taken from reference TRBV5-6 and TRBJ1-6, reads DAGVTQSPTHLIKTRGQQVTLRCSPKSGHDTVSWYQQALGQGPQFIFQYYEEEERQRGNFPDRFSGHQFPNYSSELNVNALLLGDSALYLCASSWRGANSPLHFGNGTRLTVT.

V gene TRBV29-1 combines with J gene TRBJ2-3; D unclear. The CDR3 totals 11 residues. The V end was cut by 5 bases, the J end by 6 bases, with 9 bases between. Germline V CDR1 and CDR2: SQVTM, ANQGSEA. As DNA, the CDR3 is TGCAGCGTTACTTCTTGGGATACGCAGTATTTT. It yields the protein CSVTSWDTQYF.

The chain employs TRBV4-1 and TRBJ2-7; D is undetermined. This CDR3 has 13 residues. Germline CDR1 reads MGHRA; CDR2 reads YSYEKL. Trimming shortened V by 1 base and J by 3 bases, and 7 bases separated the two germline ends. The CDR3 is CASSQGQIYEQYF. The CDR3 DNA follows: TGCGCCAGCAGCCAAGGGCAGATCTACGAGCAGTACTTC.

This clonotype was picked up a small number of times. Here the CDR3 DNA reads TGTGCCAGCAGCCCCGCGGTCGTGACCCAGTACTTC. Translation: CASSPAVVTQYF. The rearrangement uses TRBV7-2 and TRBJ2-5; no definite D call. V shed 5 bases and J shed 7 bases, with 11 bases lying between them. Germline CDR1 SGHTA, CDR2 FQGNSA. The CDR3 has 12 residues.

V and J are TRBV3-1 and TRBJ2-3; weak D call: TRBD1 (6 bases). This CDR3 comprises 14 residues. V was cut by 3 bases and J by 5 bases, with 12 bases left in between. The V gene's germline CDR1 is LGHDT and CDR2 YNNKEL (reference sequence). CDR3 region: CASSQGARVDTQYF. CDR3 nucleotide sequence: TGTGCCAGCAGCCAGGGGGCGCGGGTAGATACGCAGTATTTT.

This clonotype was seen a handful of times. The gene calls are TRBV19 and TRBJ2-2, with 7 bases identical to TRBD1. The CDR3 consists of 16 residues. J gave up 1 base and V 4 bases, and 6 bases lay outside the gene matches. Germline V lookup: CDR1 LNHDA, CDR2 SQIVND (reference sequence). The CDR3 nucleotides read TGTGCCAGTAGTAAGTGGACAGGCCTGAACACCGGGGAGCTGTTTTTT. Translated: CASSKWTGLNTGELFF.